Shown below are 12 T cell receptor beta chains from a single sample sequenced in a study of CD8 T cells in Susac syndrome. RNA totalling roughly 0.45 to 1 ug underwent reverse transcription with random hexamers. One entry per CDR3 protein results from TCRdb running MiXCR on the immunoSEQ multiplex PCR reads. In the table there are roughly 200,000 distinct CDR3 sequences, 85% to 95% of which are singletons. The sequenced material came from CD4+ T cells from PBMCs. Source of these receptors: a human donor in good health.

This chain joins TRBV28 and TRBJ2-3, with a tentative D call TRBD2 (6 bases). Trimming took 5 bases from V and 0 from J, leaving 9 bases between them. The CDR3 extends over 14 amino acids. Looked up from germline, CDR1 is MDHEN and CDR2 is SYDVKM. CDR3 nucleotide sequence: TGTGCCAGCAGTCCTCGGGGGAGCACAGATACGCAGTATTTT. Its protein product is CASSPRGSTDTQYF.

This chain connects TRBV4-1 to TRBJ1-6; TRBD1 matches 9 bases. V lost 4 bases and J lost 7; bases outside the gene matches: 8. The CDR3 extends over 16 amino acids. Germline CDR1 MGHRA, CDR2 YSYEKL. The CDR3 coding sequence is TGCGCCAGCAGCCTCGGACAGGGGTACTCAAATTCACCCCTCCACTTT. This translates into CASSLGQGYSNSPLHF.

In this sample, this clonotype turned up once. The chain has TRBV24-1 and TRBJ1-2; D not certain. The CDR3 consists of 15 residues. Trimming stripped 2 bases from V and 3 bases from J, with 12 bases between. CDR1 is KGHDR, CDR2 SFDVKD, per germline. This chain's CDR3 is CATSDSRHGDYGYTF. CDR3 bases: TGTGCCACCAGTGATTCAAGACACGGGGACTATGGCTACACCTTC.

This chain connects TRBV12-3 or TRBV12-4 to TRBJ1-2; D is uncertain. With 1 base removed from V and 8 bases from J, the gap between germline ends came to 2 bases. This CDR3 region has 10 residues. The CDR3 nucleotides are TGTGCCAGCAGTTTAGAGGGCTACACCTTC. Translation: CASSLEGYTF.

The chain combines TRBV28 with TRBJ2-3, with a weak D call TRBD2 (5 bases). V was cut by 8 bases and J by 8 bases, with 14 bases left in between. CDR3 length: 12 residues. Germline-derived CDR1 and CDR2 are MDHEN and SYDVKM. CDR3 loop: CASAASLLTQYF. The CDR3 DNA follows: TGTGCCAGCGCCGCTAGCCTGCTTACGCAGTATTTT.

The chain joins TRBV6-6 to TRBJ2-3; D not certain. Germline-derived CDR1 and CDR2 are MNHNY and SVGAGI (reference sequence). The CDR3 loop spans 12 amino acids. Deletions cut 7 bases from V and 4 bases from J, with 9 bases between. The chain's CDR3 is CASTLSPDTQYF. The CDR3 DNA sequence: TGTGCCAGCACCCTATCCCCAGATACGCAGTATTTT.

The rearrangement joins TRBV7-9 to TRBJ2-7; 8 positions agree with TRBD1. V shed 5 bases, J shed 4 bases, and the junction held 1 base outside the gene matches. CDR1 is SEHNR and CDR2 is FQNEAQ in the germline V gene (reference sequence). This CDR3 has 12 residues. The CDR3 protein is CASSRTGYEQYV. The CDR3 DNA follows: TGTGCCAGCAGCAGGACAGGGTACGAGCAGTACGTC.

This clonotype was counted a single time. The chain carries TRBV28 and TRBJ1-1; D remains ambiguous. The CDR3 contains 13 residues. The V gene lost 4 bases and the J gene lost 11 bases, with 17 bases spanning the gap. CDR1 and CDR2 (germline): MDHEN, SYDVKM. The CDR3 region is CASSSLDPLNAFF. The CDR3 DNA follows: TGTGCCAGCAGTTCCTTAGACCCTTTGAACGCTTTCTTT.

CDR3 in amino acids: CASSRDSAYNEQFF. The CDR3 DNA is TGTGCCAGCAGTCGGGACTCCGCATACAATGAGCAGTTCTTC. The V gene is TRBV3-1, the J gene TRBJ2-1; tentatively, D is TRBD2 (6 bases). CDR1 is LGHDT and CDR2 is YNNKEL in the germline V gene (reference sequence). V was cut by 6 bases and J by 4 bases, with 13 bases left in between. This CDR3 region has 14 residues.

This sequence joins TRBV19 and TRBJ1-2, with TRBD1 as a possible D gene (6 bases). The germline V and J ends were trimmed by 6 bases and 4 bases, with 18 bases remaining between them. This CDR3 is built from 15 residues. The germline CDR1 and CDR2 sequences are LNHDA and SQIVND (reference sequence). CDR3 nucleotide sequence: TGTGCCAGTAGCATGCACAGGGATCATGCCTATGGCTACACCTTC. It yields the protein CASSMHRDHAYGYTF.

V and J are TRBV19 and TRBJ2-2; D may be TRBD2 (5 bases). This CDR3 has 15 amino acids. Per the germline V gene, CDR1 is LNHDA and CDR2 is SQIVND (reference sequence). Trimming left V 4 bases short and J 0 bases short, with 9 bases between. The CDR3 bases are TGTGCCAGTAGTAGTAGCGCTGCGAACACCGGGGAGCTGTTTTTT. Amino acids: CASSSSAANTGELFF. Using reference TRBV19 and TRBJ2-2 for the parts outside the CDR3, the full variable domain is DGGITQSPKYLFRKEGQNVTLSCEQNLNHDAMYWYRQDPGQGLRLIYYSQIVNDFQKGDIAEGYSVSREKKESFPLTVTSAQKNPTAFYLCASSSSAANTGELFFGEGSRLTVL.

V is TRBV5-4 and J is TRBJ2-4; D possibly uses TRBD1 or TRBD2 (5 bases each). CDR1 and CDR2 from the germline V gene are SGHNT and YYREEE (reference sequence). There are 16 residues in the CDR3. With 4 bases removed from V and 3 bases from J, the gap between germline ends came to 17 bases. The CDR3 is CASSHLLHGGKNIQYF. CDR3 bases: TGTGCCAGCAGCCACCTCTTACATGGGGGCAAAAACATTCAGTACTTC.